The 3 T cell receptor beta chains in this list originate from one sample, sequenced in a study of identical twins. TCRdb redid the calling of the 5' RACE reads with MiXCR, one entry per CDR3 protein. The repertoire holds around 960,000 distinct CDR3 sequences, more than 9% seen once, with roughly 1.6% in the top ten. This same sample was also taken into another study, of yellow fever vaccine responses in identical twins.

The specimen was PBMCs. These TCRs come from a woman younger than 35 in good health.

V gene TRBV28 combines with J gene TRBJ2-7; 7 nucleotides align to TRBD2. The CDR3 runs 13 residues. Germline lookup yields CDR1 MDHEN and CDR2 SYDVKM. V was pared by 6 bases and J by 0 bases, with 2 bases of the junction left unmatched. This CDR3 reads CASSGTNSYEQYV. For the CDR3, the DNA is TGTGCCAGCAGCGGGACTAACTCCTACGAGCAGTACGTC.

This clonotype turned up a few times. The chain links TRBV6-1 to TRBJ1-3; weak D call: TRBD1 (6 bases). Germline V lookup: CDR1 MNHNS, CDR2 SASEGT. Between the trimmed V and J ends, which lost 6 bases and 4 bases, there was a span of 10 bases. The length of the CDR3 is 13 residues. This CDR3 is CASRAGAGNTIYF. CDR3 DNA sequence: TGTGCCAGCAGAGCAGGGGCCGGAAACACCATATATTTT.

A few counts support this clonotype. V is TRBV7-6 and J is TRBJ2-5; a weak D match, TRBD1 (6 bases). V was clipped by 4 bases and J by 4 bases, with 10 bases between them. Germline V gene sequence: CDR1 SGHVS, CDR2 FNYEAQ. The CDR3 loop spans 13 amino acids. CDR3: CASSSWGRETQYF. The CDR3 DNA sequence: TGTGCCAGCAGCTCATGGGGGCGAGAGACCCAGTACTTC.